The TCR beta chain under discussion was sequenced for a study of T cell responses to AZD1222 COVID-19 vaccine. Study-wide points: There were vaccine-associated CD4 TCRs across spike, dominant at 160-218 and 743-854. The study found Spike-specific TCR breadth and depth rose after two AZD1222 doses. Only after the peak T cell response were repertoires sampled. Clonal diversity may have been underestimated in mostly white British donors.

The germline V gene has CDR1 GTSNPN and CDR2 SVGIG (reference sequence). The CDR3 runs to 13 residues. V lost 4 bases and J 4 bases, leaving 13 bases between the germline ends. Measured with immunoSEQ multiplex PCR; TCRdb has only the in-frame clones, and not every one. The sample lists under 150,000 clones; about 92% were seen once. About this clone itself: Its antigen is unknown.

The chain employs TRBV30 and TRBJ1-2; D unresolved. The clonotype was recovered from an adult in good health. This material consisted of peripheral blood, taken on day 0 of AZD1222 vaccination. The CDR3 bases are TGTGCCTGGAACCCCGTTGTCGGCTATGGCTACACCTTC. The encoded protein is CAWNPVVGYGYTF.